This T cell receptor beta chain emerged from a study of cytomegalovirus exposure and HLA in healthy donors. PCR primers comprised 60 Vbeta and 13 Jbeta primers. Per the original data handling: Roughly 10 million shared chains were among about 80 million unique TCR beta chains counted in a later analysis. The method was immunoSEQ multiplex PCR; TCRdb's version includes in-frame clones alone and lacks a portion of them. V, J and clone size are taken as reported in that table, and D and trimming were inferred from the DNA itself. The table records some 130,000 clones, around 77% of them present only once. On this clone itself: Its antigen is not known.

After removal of 4 bases from V and 2 bases from J, the junction contained 2 bases not matched to a gene. CDR1 and CDR2 (germline): MDHEN, SYDVKM. This CDR3 spans 16 amino acids. Study-level findings and limits: Most subjects' HLA-A and HLA-B alleles were reportedly predicted from TCR beta sequences. Associated with cytomegalovirus, according to the listing, were around 160 TCR beta chains.

The sample taken for sequencing was PBMCs. The rearrangement links TRBV28 to TRBJ2-1; 13 positions match TRBD2. This TCR was recovered from a man aged 50 or older in good health and CMV-seronegative. The CDR3 sequence: CASSSGTSGAYNEQFF. The CDR3 coding sequence is TGTGCCAGCAGTTCTGGGACTAGCGGGGCCTACAATGAGCAGTTCTTC.